This T cell receptor (beta chain) emerged from a study of primary melanoma T cells and metastatic recurrence (dated by TCRdb to between 2020 and 2021). About the study as a whole: A total of approximately 180 primary melanomas made up the cohort, all of stage T2 to T4 and more than 1 mm thick. Histopathological grading of tumor-infiltrating lymphocytes was compared with the T-cell fraction derived from sequencing. Whether patient outcome could be predicted by T-cell fraction and T-cell repertoire clonality in primary melanoma tumors was the question this study put to the test. Progression-free survival was the clinical outcome compared against the T-cell fraction measured by TCR beta sequencing.

Library preparation employed the immunoSEQ multiplex PCR assay. High-throughput sequencing of the T-cell receptor beta chain was performed on primary melanoma tumor tissue. For the original study's pipeline: TCRB CDR3 sharing between samples and the distribution of insertions and deletions were included in the repertoire analyses. The predictive value of the T-cell fraction was ranked against histopathological variables by a gradient-boosted model. TCRdb carries this immuneACCESS record with in-frame sequences only. Its versions omit some clonotypes, under half of them owing to an unresolved V gene in the studies checked, with the rest unexplained. V, J and clone size were drawn from that table, and D and trimming were deduced from the DNA. Here the sample has around 720 clones; around three quarters occur a single time. Roughly 18% of the sample is taken by the ten largest. In regard to this clone: It has no known antigen specificity. No base quality information exists; no much larger clone differs at one position.

The investigation overall reported the following: Progression-free survival was reportedly predicted by the tumor T-cell fraction independently of thickness, ulceration, mitotic rate and age. A T-cell fraction greater than 20% appeared to be protective whatever the ulceration status, mitotic rate or nodal disease. Compared with adding any other histopathological variable to tumor thickness, adding T-cell fraction reportedly produced a bigger improvement in progression-free survival prediction. The authors framed an effective T-cell-mediated antitumor response in primary melanoma only as a suggestion, not a demonstrated mechanism.

V loses 1 base, J loses 1 base, and the germline ends lie 10 bases apart. CDR1 is given as SGHNT and CDR2 as YENEEA, both from the germline V gene. From the cysteine through the phenylalanine, the CDR3 covers 16 amino acids. Just CDR3 DNA is preserved here, 48 bases in frame from base 1. The primary melanoma of each patient had been surgically resected and was considered potentially curable but at risk of metastatic recurrence. The clonotype originates from a human donor with melanoma. Sample: melanoma tumor tissue. Recombination joined TRBV11-3 with TRBJ2-2, with TRBD1 perhaps the D gene, on 5 matching bases. The nucleotides are TGTGCCAGCAGCTTAGTAGCAGGGATGAACACCGGGGAGCTGTTTTTT. This sequence encodes CASSLVAGMNTGELFF.